These 30 T cell receptor beta chains came from one sample sequenced in a study of CD8 T cells in Susac syndrome. It was with random hexamers that roughly 0.45 to 1 ug RNA was reverse transcribed. Each CDR3 protein gets one entry after TCRdb re-called the immunoSEQ multiplex PCR reads with MiXCR. The sample carries more than 65,000 distinct CDR3 sequences, approximately 95% recorded once. Sequenced: CD8+ T cells from PBMCs. Receptors originate from a human donor in good health.

This chain joins TRBV4-3 and TRBJ2-2; maybe TRBD2 (5 bases). Trimming pared 4 bases from V and 5 bases from J, leaving 23 bases between. The CDR3 consists of 18 residues. Germline assignment: CDR1 LGHNA and CDR2 YSLEER. The CDR3 DNA is TGCGCCAGCAGCCCTAACCTCGGTCGGGGATTCGAAACCGGGGAGCTGTTTTTT. It is translated as CASSPNLGRGFETGELFF.

This sequence joins TRBV29-1 and TRBJ1-2, with D perhaps TRBD1 (6 bases). Trimming pared 0 bases from V and 8 bases from J, leaving 10 bases between. The germline CDR1 and CDR2 sequences are SQVTM and ANQGSEA. The CDR3 spans 12 residues. The CDR3 bases are TGCAGCGTTGAAGATCGGGGGCACGGCTACACCTTC. Translated: CSVEDRGHGYTF. The full variable domain, its missing parts supplied by reference TRBV29-1 and TRBJ1-2, is SAVISQKPSRDICQRGTSLTIQCQVDSQVTMMFWYRQQPGQSLTLIATANQGSEATYESGFVIDKFPISRPNLTFSTLTVSNMSPEDSSIYLCSVEDRGHGYTFGSGTRLTVV.

The rearrangement joins TRBV12-3 or TRBV12-4 to TRBJ2-5, with 10 bases lining up with TRBD2. The CDR3 consists of 13 residues. V lost 8 bases to trimming and J lost 5 bases; unmatched junction nucleotides: 5. The CDR3 DNA reads TGTGCCAGCGGAAGCGGGGGGGCCGAGACCCAGTACTTC. Protein: CASGSGGAETQYF.

The V gene is TRBV29-1, the J gene TRBJ2-1; D is possibly TRBD1 (5 bases). This CDR3 region has 13 residues. Germline loops: CDR1 SQVTM, CDR2 ANQGSEA. V gave up 6 bases and J gave up 8 bases, with 17 bases separating them. This CDR3 reads CSVQGAGNYEQFF. The DNA for the CDR3 is TGCAGCGTCCAGGGTGCAGGGAACTATGAGCAGTTCTTC.

In nucleotides, the CDR3 is TGTGCCAGCAGTTTATCCAGGTGGGGCCTTGCCACTGAAGCTTTCTTT. Protein sequence: CASSLSRWGLATEAFF. The chain carries TRBV27 and TRBJ1-1, with a tentative D call TRBD1 (5 bases). Germline lookup yields CDR1 MNHEY and CDR2 SMNVEV (reference sequence). The CDR3 is made up of 16 amino acids. Deletions cut 0 bases from V and 4 bases from J, with 15 bases between.

The rearrangement joins TRBV5-1 to TRBJ2-7; D ambiguous. This CDR3 comprises 15 residues. Looked up from germline, CDR1 is SGHRS and CDR2 is YFSETQ. Trimming stripped 0 bases from V and 5 bases from J, with 15 bases between. CDR3 loop: CASSLAIGFVNEQYF. Written as DNA, the CDR3 is TGCGCCAGCAGCTTGGCCATAGGGTTTGTGAACGAGCAGTACTTC.

This clonotype was found a few times. This chain joins TRBV13 and TRBJ1-6, with D uncertain. V dropped 0 bases and J dropped 8 bases, with 11 bases sitting between them. Looked up from germline, CDR1 is PRHDT and CDR2 is FYEKMQ (reference sequence). The CDR3 totals 15 residues. The CDR3 reads CASSLGPEIDSPLHF. The CDR3 region has the DNA TGTGCCAGCAGCTTAGGGCCCGAGATTGATTCACCCCTCCACTTT.

The V call is TRBV5-6, the J call TRBJ1-5, with D perhaps TRBD1 (6 bases). Trimming shortened V by 4 bases and J by 4 bases, and 18 bases separated the two germline ends. This CDR3 is 16 amino acids long. Germline assignment: CDR1 SGHDT and CDR2 YYEEEE. CDR3 protein: CASSPREEGQNQPQHF. The CDR3 region has the DNA TGTGCCAGCAGCCCCCGGGAAGAGGGACAAAATCAGCCCCAGCATTTT.

The genes are TRBV28 and TRBJ2-5, with D possibly TRBD1 on 6 matching bases. The CDR3 length is 14 residues. V was shortened by 3 bases and J by 5 bases, with 13 bases between the two germline ends. CDR1 is MDHEN, CDR2 SYDVKM, per germline. For the CDR3, the DNA is TGTGCCAGCAGTTTTAGGTCCAGGGGTGAGACCCAGTACTTC. Protein: CASSFRSRGETQYF.

The V gene is TRBV6-5, the J gene TRBJ2-7; no reliable D call. The V and J ends lost 5 bases and 3 bases respectively, with 8 bases between them. CDR1 and CDR2 from the germline V gene are MNHEY and SVGAGI. The CDR3 totals 12 residues. CDR3 amino acids: CASSMGVYEQYF. The CDR3 DNA sequence: TGTGCCAGCAGTATGGGCGTCTACGAGCAGTACTTC.

V gene TRBV20-1 combines with J gene TRBJ1-5, with no clear D. Per the germline V gene, CDR1 is DFQATT and CDR2 is SNEGSKA (reference sequence). V was cut by 0 bases and J by 0 bases, with 9 bases left in between. The CDR3 is made up of 15 amino acids. The CDR3 region has the DNA TGCAGTGCTAGAGATTTTACGTATAGCAATCAGCCCCAGCATTTT. Protein product: CSARDFTYSNQPQHF.

The chain is built from TRBV3-1 and TRBJ1-5, with no clear D. The CDR3 totals 12 residues. The V end lost 1 base, the J end lost 6 bases, and 4 bases lay between the germline ends. CDR1 LGHDT and CDR2 YNNKEL come from the germline V gene (reference sequence). The CDR3 region has the DNA TGTGCCAGCAGCCAAGCCGGTCAGCCCCAGCATTTT. It yields the protein CASSQAGQPQHF.

V usage is TRBV29-1 and J usage is TRBJ1-2; D remains ambiguous. Trimming cost V 0 bases and J 4 bases, with 9 bases left between them. Looked up from germline, CDR1 is SQVTM and CDR2 is ANQGSEA. The CDR3 contains 13 residues. This CDR3 reads CSVEDRRIYGYTF. For the CDR3, the DNA is TGCAGCGTTGAAGATCGGAGAATCTATGGCTACACCTTC. Full variable domain (outside the CDR3, taken from reference TRBV29-1 and TRBJ1-2): SAVISQKPSRDICQRGTSLTIQCQVDSQVTMMFWYRQQPGQSLTLIATANQGSEATYESGFVIDKFPISRPNLTFSTLTVSNMSPEDSSIYLCSVEDRRIYGYTFGSGTRLTVV.

This chain links TRBV7-3 with TRBJ1-1; D is possibly TRBD1 (5 bases). This CDR3 has 15 amino acids. Germline-derived CDR1 and CDR2 are SGHTA and FQGTGA. The V gene lost 4 bases and the J gene lost 2 bases, with 14 bases spanning the gap. The CDR3 nucleotides are TGTGCCAGCAGCTCCCTTGGAGGGGTTAACACTGAAGCTTTCTTT. Its protein is CASSSLGGVNTEAFF.

The chain links TRBV12-3 or TRBV12-4 to TRBJ2-2, with no clear D. The CDR3 contains 11 residues. V lost 7 bases and J 7 bases, leaving 7 bases between the germline ends. The CDR3 here is CASTLFGELFF. In DNA form, the CDR3 reads TGTGCCAGCACCCTCTTCGGGGAGCTGTTTTTT.

The chain uses TRBV23-1 and TRBJ1-2; D perhaps matches TRBD1 (6 bases). TRBV23-1 is an open reading frame, and its role is uncertain. Trimming left V 4 bases short and J 5 bases short, with 26 bases between. This CDR3 has 18 amino acids. The CDR3 DNA sequence: TGCGCCAGCAGTCCCATCTTTGCGGGCGCCTCAGGGGATTATGGCTACACCTTC. Amino acid sequence: CASSPIFAGASGDYGYTF.

This chain joins TRBV9 and TRBJ2-1, with D perhaps TRBD2 (6 bases). The CDR3 runs 15 residues. The germline V and J ends were trimmed by 0 bases and 5 bases, with 12 bases remaining between them. Per germline, CDR1 SGDLS and CDR2 YYNGEE. The DNA for the CDR3 is TGTGCCAGCAGCGTAGCGGAGGGGTTCAACAATGAGCAGTTCTTC. This codes for CASSVAEGFNNEQFF.

The chain combines TRBV6-2 or TRBV6-3 with TRBJ2-3; D gene unclear. Germline V CDR1 and CDR2: MNHEY, SVGEGT. There are 13 residues in the CDR3. V was trimmed by 8 bases and J by 2 bases, leaving 11 bases between them. CDR3 loop: CASCEVLTDTQYF. The CDR3 nucleotides read TGTGCCAGCTGTGAGGTACTCACAGATACGCAGTATTTT.

The CDR3 DNA sequence: TGCGCCAGCAGCCAAATCCGGTTCGGAAACAATGAGCAGTTCTTC. Amino acid sequence: CASSQIRFGNNEQFF. This chain joins TRBV4-3 and TRBJ2-1; D ambiguous. The germline CDR1 and CDR2 sequences are LGHNA and YSLEER. Between the trimmed V and J ends, which lost 2 bases and 5 bases, there was a span of 13 bases. The CDR3 is 15 amino acids.

The chain employs TRBV7-9 and TRBJ2-7; a possible D gene is TRBD2 (5 bases). Trimming pared 5 bases from V and 9 bases from J, leaving 14 bases between. The germline V gene encodes CDR1 SEHNR and CDR2 FQNEAQ (reference sequence). CDR3 size: 12 residues. The CDR3 reads CASSRDPEAQYF. The CDR3 DNA is TGTGCCAGCAGCCGTGATCCGGAGGCGCAGTACTTC.

The gene calls are TRBV12-3 or TRBV12-4 and TRBJ2-7; D is possibly TRBD1 (5 bases). The V and J ends lost 6 bases and 3 bases respectively, with 9 bases between them. This CDR3 spans 12 amino acids. CDR3 sequence: CASSPQVYEQYF. The CDR3 coding sequence is TGTGCCAGCAGCCCACAGGTCTACGAGCAGTACTTC.

V usage is TRBV13 and J usage is TRBJ1-2; TRBD1 might be the D (6 bases). V lost 6 bases and J 2 bases, leaving 16 bases between the germline ends. This CDR3 is built from 15 residues. Germline CDR1 PRHDT, CDR2 FYEKMQ (reference sequence). Here the CDR3 reads CASSPDTGSNYGYTF. CDR3 nucleotide sequence: TGTGCCAGCAGTCCTGACACAGGGAGCAACTATGGCTACACCTTC.

The chain uses TRBV28 and TRBJ1-5; D is unclear. The CDR3 has 17 residues. Trimming cost V 3 bases and J 0 bases, with 15 bases left between them. CDR1 MDHEN and CDR2 SYDVKM come from the germline V gene. DNA of the CDR3: TGTGCCAGCAGTTTCCCCCTTGCGGTCCCTAGCAATCAGCCCCAGCATTTT. It yields the protein CASSFPLAVPSNQPQHF.

The chain couples TRBV7-9 to TRBJ2-7; TRBD1 aligns across 10 bases. Germline V lookup: CDR1 SEHNR, CDR2 FQNEAQ (reference sequence). With 4 bases clipped from V and 5 bases from J, the junction kept 2 bases outside the gene matches. There are 13 residues in the CDR3. The CDR3: CASSWDRGNEQYV. CDR3 in DNA: TGTGCCAGCAGCTGGGACAGGGGCAACGAGCAGTACGTC.

The chain carries TRBV29-1 and TRBJ2-5; D gene unclear. Per the germline V gene, CDR1 is SQVTM and CDR2 is ANQGSEA. The CDR3 is 15 residues long. V gave up 0 bases and J gave up 1 base, with 12 bases separating them. The CDR3 bases are TGCAGCGTTGAAGATCTGGGTCGCGCCCAAGAGACCCAGTACTTC. It translates to CSVEDLGRAQETQYF.

The chain has TRBV28 and TRBJ1-1; D is unclear. The CDR3 is 14 amino acids. The V gene lost 6 bases and the J gene lost 4 bases, with 15 bases spanning the gap. Per germline, CDR1 MDHEN and CDR2 SYDVKM. CDR3 amino acids: CASSSDLRVTEAFF. CDR3 nucleotide sequence: TGTGCCAGCAGCTCCGATTTGAGGGTCACTGAAGCTTTCTTT.

The V call is TRBV7-9, the J call TRBJ2-1, with D perhaps assigned TRBD1 or TRBD2 (5 bases each). V was cut by 5 bases and J by 14 bases, with 19 bases left in between. This CDR3 has 13 residues. Germline-derived CDR1 and CDR2 are SEHNR and FQNEAQ (reference sequence). The chain's CDR3 is CASSHTRDLEEFF. The CDR3 DNA follows: TGTGCCAGCAGCCATACCCGGGACCTAGAAGAGTTCTTC. Using reference TRBV7-9 and TRBJ2-1 for the parts outside the CDR3, the full variable domain is DTGVSQNPRHKITKRGQNVTFRCDPISEHNRLYWYRQTLGQGPEFLTYFQNEAQLEKSRLLSDRFSAERPKGSFSTLEIQRTEQGDSAMYLCASSHTRDLEEFFGPGTRLTVL.

The chain is built from TRBV7-9 and TRBJ2-4; the D is unclear. CDR3 length: 15 residues. V gave up 3 bases and J gave up 1 base, with 10 bases separating them. CDR1 and CDR2 from the germline V gene are SEHNR and FQNEAQ (reference sequence). CDR3 sequence reads: CASSFLLGAKNIQYF. The CDR3 bases are TGTGCCAGCAGCTTCTTGCTAGGGGCCAAAAACATTCAGTACTTC.

V usage is TRBV10-3 and J usage is TRBJ2-2; no reliable D call. The CDR3 covers 14 residues. V gave up 7 bases and J gave up 2 bases, with 11 bases separating them. The V gene's germline CDR1 is ENHRY and CDR2 SYGVKD. The CDR3 here is CAITPVGNTGELFF. The DNA of the CDR3 is TGTGCCATCACGCCGGTGGGAAACACCGGGGAGCTGTTTTTT.

V gene TRBV3-1 combines with J gene TRBJ2-1; D unclear. The ends were cut back, 1 base at V and 5 bases at J, with 18 bases in the middle. This CDR3 is built from 17 residues. Germline assignment: CDR1 LGHDT and CDR2 YNNKEL (reference sequence). The CDR3 loop reads CASSQVPQESSHNEQFF. CDR3 nucleotides: TGTGCCAGCAGCCAAGTCCCGCAGGAGTCAAGCCACAATGAGCAGTTCTTC.